This T cell receptor beta chain is drawn from a study of T cells in Graves' hyperthyroidism and ophthalmopathy. Overall study results and limits: Ophthalmopathy, as predicted by the model, came a median about seven months after the prediction.

After removal of 0 bases from V and 3 bases from J, the junction contained 7 bases not matched to a gene. The CDR3 contains 17 residues. The V gene's germline CDR1 is SQVTM and CDR2 ANQGSEA. Amplification targeted TCR beta CDR3 regions from RNA transcripts. HTBI primers were used for first-round RT-PCR of the TCR CDR3. TCRdb recomputed calls from the multiplex PCR reads with MiXCR, one row per CDR3 protein. The sample has around 340,000 distinct CDR3 sequences; around 13% are singletons. The sample holds many counts of this clonotype. Its cognate antigen is unknown. Graves' hyperthyroidism showing no ophthalmopathy progression within 18 months was considered stable. The patients, who ranged from 18 to 65 in age, presented with newly diagnosed hyperthyroidism lasting under 2 months.

This chain links TRBV29-1 with TRBJ2-7; 14 bases are shared with TRBD2. This clonotype originated in a young woman with Graves' hyperthyroidism. The specimen sequenced was blood. The CDR3: CSVEDRLTSGRDYEQYF. DNA for the CDR3: TGCAGCGTTGAAGATCGATTGACTAGCGGGAGGGACTACGAGCAGTACTTC.